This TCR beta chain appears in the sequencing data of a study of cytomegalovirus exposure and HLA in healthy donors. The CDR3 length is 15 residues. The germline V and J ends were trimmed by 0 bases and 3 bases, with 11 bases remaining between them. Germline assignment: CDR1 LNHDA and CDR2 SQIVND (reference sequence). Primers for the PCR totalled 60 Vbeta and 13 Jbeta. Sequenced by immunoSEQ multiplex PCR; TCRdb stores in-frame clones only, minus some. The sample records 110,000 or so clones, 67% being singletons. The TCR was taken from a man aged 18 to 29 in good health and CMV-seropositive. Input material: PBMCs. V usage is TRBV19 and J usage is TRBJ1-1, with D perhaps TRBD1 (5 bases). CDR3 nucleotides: TGTGCCAGTAGTATAGAGTTAGGACACTACACTGAAGCTTTCTTT. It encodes CASSIELGHYTEAFF.